This TCR beta chain appears in the sequencing data of a study of cytomegalovirus exposure and HLA in healthy donors. Per germline, CDR1 SGHNT and CDR2 YYREEE (reference sequence). The ends lost 4 bases at V and 4 bases at J; junction bases unmatched: 8. The CDR3 is 16 residues long. PCR used 60 Vbeta primers and 13 Jbeta primers. Some clones are missing from TCRdb's copy, which holds only in-frame ones; the method was immunoSEQ multiplex PCR. The table has around 92,000 clones, over 65% seen once. This TCR was recovered from a man aged 60-69 years in good health and CMV-seropositive. The chain employs TRBV5-4 and TRBJ2-2, with 9 nucleotides matching TRBD2. Sequencing input: PBMCs. The CDR3 DNA follows: TGTGCCAGCAGCCACCGCGGGGGGGGAATCACCGGGGAGCTGTTTTTT. It yields the protein CASSHRGGGITGELFF.